The present T cell receptor (beta chain) was sequenced within a study of blood T cell repertoires in COVID-19. Study at large: Acute-phase and convalescent COVID-19 samples originated in the United States, Italy and Spain. From T cells, B-cell-depleted T cells, or PBMCs came the material, which was cDNA or gDNA.

Assay used: immunoSEQ multiplex PCR; TCRdb lists only in-frame clones, some missing. Of 55,000 to 65,000 clones listed, around 84% are singletons. The germline CDR1 and CDR2 sequences are LNHDA and SQIVND (reference sequence). The J segment lost 11 bases and the V segment lost 3 bases, leaving 11 bases of the junction unmatched. The CDR3 is 14 amino acids. This clonotype was obtained from a woman aged 60 to 75 with acute or convalescent COVID-19. The chain has TRBV19 and TRBJ2-3, with 7 nucleotides matching TRBD1. The sequencing sample was made of peripheral blood. The chain's CDR3 is CASSIPGQSVKQYF. The CDR3 bases are TGTGCCAGTAGTATCCCGGGACAGTCCGTCAAGCAGTATTTT. The variable domain in full, with the rest retrieved from reference TRBV19 and TRBJ2-3, is DGGITQSPKYLFRKEGQNVTLSCEQNLNHDAMYWYRQDPGQGLRLIYYSQIVNDFQKGDIAEGYSVSREKKESFPLTVTSAQKNPTAFYLCASSIPGQSVKQYFGPGTRLTVL.